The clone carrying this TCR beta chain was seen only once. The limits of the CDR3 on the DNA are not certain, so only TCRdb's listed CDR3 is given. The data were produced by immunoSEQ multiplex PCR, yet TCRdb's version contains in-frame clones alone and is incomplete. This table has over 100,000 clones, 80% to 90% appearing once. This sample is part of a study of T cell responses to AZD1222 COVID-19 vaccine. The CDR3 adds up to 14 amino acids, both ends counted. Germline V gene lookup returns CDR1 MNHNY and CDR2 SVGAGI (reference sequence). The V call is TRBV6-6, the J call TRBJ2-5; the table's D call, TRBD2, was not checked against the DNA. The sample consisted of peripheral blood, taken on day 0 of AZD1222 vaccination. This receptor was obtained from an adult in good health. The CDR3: CASSTSGVEETQYF.